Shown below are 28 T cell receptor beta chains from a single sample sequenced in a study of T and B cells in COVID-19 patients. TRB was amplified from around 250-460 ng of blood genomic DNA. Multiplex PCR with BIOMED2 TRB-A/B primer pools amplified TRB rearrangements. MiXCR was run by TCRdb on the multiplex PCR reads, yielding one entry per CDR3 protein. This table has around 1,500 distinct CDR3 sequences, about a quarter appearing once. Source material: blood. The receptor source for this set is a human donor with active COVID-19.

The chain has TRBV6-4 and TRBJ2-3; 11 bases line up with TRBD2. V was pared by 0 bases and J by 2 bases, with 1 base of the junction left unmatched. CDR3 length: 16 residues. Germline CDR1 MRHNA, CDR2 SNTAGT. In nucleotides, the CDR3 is TGTGCCAGCAGTGACTCGACTAGCGGGGACACAGATACGCAGTATTTT. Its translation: CASSDSTSGDTDTQYF.

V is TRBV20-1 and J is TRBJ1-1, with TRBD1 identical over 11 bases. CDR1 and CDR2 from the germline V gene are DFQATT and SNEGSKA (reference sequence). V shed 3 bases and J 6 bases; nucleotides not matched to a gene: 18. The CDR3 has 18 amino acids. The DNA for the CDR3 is TGCAGTGCTAGCTCATTGGGGGGCCCCGGGACAGGGGGGCCTGAAGCTTTCTTT. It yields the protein CSASSLGGPGTGGPEAFF.

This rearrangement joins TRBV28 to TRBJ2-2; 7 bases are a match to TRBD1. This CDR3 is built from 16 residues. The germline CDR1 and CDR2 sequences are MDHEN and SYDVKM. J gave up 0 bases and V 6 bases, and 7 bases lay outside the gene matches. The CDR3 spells CASSKLGTANTGELFF. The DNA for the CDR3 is TGTGCCAGCAGCAAGCTCGGGACAGCGAACACCGGGGAGCTGTTTTTT. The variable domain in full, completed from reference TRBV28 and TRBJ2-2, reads DVKVTQSSRYLVKRTGEKVFLECVQDMDHENMFWYRQDPGLGLRLIYFSYDVKMKEKGDIPEGYSVSREKKERFSLILESASTNQTSMYLCASSKLGTANTGELFFGEGSRLTVL.

The CDR3 region has the DNA TGTGCCAGCCGCGAGGGACAGGGAGACTACAATGAGCAGTTCTTC. It is translated as CASREGQGDYNEQFF. J is TRBJ2-1 and V is TRBV6-5; 9 bases agree with TRBD1. The CDR3 extends over 15 amino acids. CDR1 is MNHEY and CDR2 is SVGAGI in the germline V gene. V was clipped by 8 bases and J by 3 bases; unmatched bases: 8.

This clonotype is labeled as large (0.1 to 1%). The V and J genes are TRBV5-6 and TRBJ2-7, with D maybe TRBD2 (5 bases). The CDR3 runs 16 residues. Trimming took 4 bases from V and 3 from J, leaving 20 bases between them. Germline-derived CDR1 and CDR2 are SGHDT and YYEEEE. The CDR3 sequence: CASSAPGRLRGYEQYF. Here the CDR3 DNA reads TGTGCCAGCAGCGCACCTGGACGATTACGGGGCTACGAGCAGTACTTC.

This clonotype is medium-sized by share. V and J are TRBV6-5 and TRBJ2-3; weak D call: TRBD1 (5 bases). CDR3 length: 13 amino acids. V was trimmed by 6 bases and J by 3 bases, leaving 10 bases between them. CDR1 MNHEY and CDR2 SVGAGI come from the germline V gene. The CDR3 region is CASRPGITDTQYF. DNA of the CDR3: TGTGCCAGCAGGCCAGGGATTACAGATACGCAGTATTTT.

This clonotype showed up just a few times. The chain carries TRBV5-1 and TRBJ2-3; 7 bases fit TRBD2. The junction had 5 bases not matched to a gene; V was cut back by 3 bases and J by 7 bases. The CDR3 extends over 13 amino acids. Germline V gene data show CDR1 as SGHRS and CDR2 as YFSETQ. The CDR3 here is CASSSGLGNTQYF. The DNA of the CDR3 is TGCGCCAGCAGCTCCGGACTAGGGAATACGCAGTATTTT. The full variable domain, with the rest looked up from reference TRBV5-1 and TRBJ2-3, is KAGVTQTPRYLIKTRGQQVTLSCSPISGHRSVSWYQQTPGQGLQFLFEYFSETQRNKGNFPGRFSGRQFSNSRSEMNVSTLELGDSALYLCASSSGLGNTQYFGPGTRLTVL.

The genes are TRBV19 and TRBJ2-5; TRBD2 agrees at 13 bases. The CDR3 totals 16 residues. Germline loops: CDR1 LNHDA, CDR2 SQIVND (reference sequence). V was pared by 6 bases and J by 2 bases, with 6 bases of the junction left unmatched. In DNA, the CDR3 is TGTGCCAGTAGCTCCTTGACTAGCGGGAGGCAAGAGACCCAGTACTTC. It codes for CASSSLTSGRQETQYF.

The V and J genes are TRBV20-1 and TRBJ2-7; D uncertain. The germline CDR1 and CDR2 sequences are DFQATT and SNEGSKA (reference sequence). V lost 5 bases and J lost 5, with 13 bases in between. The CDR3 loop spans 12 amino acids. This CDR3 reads CSAEVERHEQYF. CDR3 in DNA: TGCAGTGCTGAGGTCGAGCGCCACGAGCAGTACTTC.

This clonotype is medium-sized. CDR3 residues: CASSLAVIEQYF. CDR3 DNA sequence: TGTGCCAGCAGTTTAGCAGTGATCGAGCAGTACTTC. This chain uses TRBV12-3 or TRBV12-4 with TRBJ2-7; D ambiguous. V was trimmed by 0 bases and J by 6 bases, leaving 6 bases between them. The CDR3 covers 12 residues.

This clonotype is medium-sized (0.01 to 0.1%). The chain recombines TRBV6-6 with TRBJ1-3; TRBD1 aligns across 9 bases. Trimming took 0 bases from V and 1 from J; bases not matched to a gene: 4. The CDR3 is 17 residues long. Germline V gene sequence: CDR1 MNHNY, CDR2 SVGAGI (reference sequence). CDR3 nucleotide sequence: TGTGCCAGCAGTTACTCGAGACAGGGGGTGTCTGGAAACACCATATATTTT. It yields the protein CASSYSRQGVSGNTIYF.

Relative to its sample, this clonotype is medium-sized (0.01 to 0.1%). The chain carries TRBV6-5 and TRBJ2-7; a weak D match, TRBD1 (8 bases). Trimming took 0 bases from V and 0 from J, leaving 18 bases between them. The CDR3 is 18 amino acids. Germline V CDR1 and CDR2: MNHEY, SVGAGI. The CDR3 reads CASSYSRGGQAPSYEQYF. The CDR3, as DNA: TGTGCCAGCAGTTACTCGAGGGGGGGACAGGCGCCCTCCTACGAGCAGTACTTC.

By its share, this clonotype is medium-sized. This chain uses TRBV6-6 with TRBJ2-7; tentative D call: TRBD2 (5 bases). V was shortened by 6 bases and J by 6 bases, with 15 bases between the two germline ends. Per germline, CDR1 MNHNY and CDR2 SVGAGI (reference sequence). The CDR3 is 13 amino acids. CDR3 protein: CASSPRAAVEQYF. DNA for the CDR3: TGTGCCAGCAGCCCCCGGGCAGCGGTCGAGCAGTACTTC.

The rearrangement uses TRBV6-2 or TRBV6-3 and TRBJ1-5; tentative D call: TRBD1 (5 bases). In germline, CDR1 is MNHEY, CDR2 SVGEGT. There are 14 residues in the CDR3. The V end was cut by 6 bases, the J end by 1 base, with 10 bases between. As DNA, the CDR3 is TGTGCCAGCAGCCTCCGGGACAGCAATCAGCCCCAGCATTTT. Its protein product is CASSLRDSNQPQHF.

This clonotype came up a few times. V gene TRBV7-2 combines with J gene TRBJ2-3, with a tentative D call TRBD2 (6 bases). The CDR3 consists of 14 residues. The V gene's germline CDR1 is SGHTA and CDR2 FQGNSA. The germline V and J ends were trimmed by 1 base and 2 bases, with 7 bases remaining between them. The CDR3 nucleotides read TGTGCCAGCAGCTTAGGGGGGGTCACAGATACGCAGTATTTT. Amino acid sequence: CASSLGGVTDTQYF.

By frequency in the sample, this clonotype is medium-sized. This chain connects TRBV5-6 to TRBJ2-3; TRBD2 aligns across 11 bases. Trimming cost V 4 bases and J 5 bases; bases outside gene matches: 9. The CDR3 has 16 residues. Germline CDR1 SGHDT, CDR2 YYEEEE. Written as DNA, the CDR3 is TGTGCCAGCAGCCACCTAGCGGGGGGTTCAAGAGATACGCAGTATTTT. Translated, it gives CASSHLAGGSRDTQYF.

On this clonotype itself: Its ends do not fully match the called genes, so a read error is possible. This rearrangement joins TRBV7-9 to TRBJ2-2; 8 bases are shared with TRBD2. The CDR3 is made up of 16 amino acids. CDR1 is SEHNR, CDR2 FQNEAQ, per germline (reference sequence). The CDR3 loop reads CASSPTGLVNAGELFF. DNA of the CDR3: TGTGCCAGCAGCCCTACGGGACTAGTGAACGCCGGGGAGCTGTTTTTT.

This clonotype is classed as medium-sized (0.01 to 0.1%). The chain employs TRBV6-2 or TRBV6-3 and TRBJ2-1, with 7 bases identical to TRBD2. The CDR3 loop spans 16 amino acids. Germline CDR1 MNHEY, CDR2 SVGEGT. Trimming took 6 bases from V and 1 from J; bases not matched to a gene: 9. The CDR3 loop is CASSDRLASSYNEQFF. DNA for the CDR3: TGTGCCAGCAGCGACAGACTAGCATCATCCTACAATGAGCAGTTCTTC.

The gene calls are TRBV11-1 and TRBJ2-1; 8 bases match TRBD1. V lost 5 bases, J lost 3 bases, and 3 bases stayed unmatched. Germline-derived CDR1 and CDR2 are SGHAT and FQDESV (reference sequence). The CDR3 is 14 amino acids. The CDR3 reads CASSLDRGYNEQFF. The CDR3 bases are TGTGCCAGCAGCCTTGACAGGGGCTACAATGAGCAGTTCTTC.

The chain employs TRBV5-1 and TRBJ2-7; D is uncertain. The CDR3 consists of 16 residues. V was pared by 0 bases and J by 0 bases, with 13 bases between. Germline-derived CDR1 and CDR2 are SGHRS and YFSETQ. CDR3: CASSLVLWKSSYEQYF. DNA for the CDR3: TGCGCCAGCAGCTTGGTTCTGTGGAAAAGCTCCTACGAGCAGTACTTC.

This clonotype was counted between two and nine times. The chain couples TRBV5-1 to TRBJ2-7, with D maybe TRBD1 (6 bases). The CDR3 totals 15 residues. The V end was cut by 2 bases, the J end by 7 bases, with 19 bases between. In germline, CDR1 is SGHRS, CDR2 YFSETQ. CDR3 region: CASSFQGTFGGEQYF. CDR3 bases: TGCGCCAGCAGCTTCCAGGGGACCTTCGGCGGGGAGCAGTACTTC.

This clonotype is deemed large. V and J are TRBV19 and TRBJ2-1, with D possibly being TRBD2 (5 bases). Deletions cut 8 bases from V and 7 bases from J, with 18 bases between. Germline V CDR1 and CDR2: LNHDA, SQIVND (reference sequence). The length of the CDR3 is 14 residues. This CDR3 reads CASASVGVRNEQFF. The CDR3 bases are TGTGCCAGTGCGTCAGTGGGAGTGAGAAATGAGCAGTTCTTC.

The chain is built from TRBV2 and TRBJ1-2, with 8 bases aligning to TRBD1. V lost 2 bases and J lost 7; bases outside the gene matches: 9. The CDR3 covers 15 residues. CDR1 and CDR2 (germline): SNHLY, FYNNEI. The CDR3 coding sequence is TGTGCCAGCAGTGAACTAGGGCAGGGGGCCGGTGGCTACACCTTC. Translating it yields CASSELGQGAGGYTF.

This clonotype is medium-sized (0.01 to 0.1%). CDR3 sequence reads: CASSLGGQANEKLFF. In nucleotides, the CDR3 is TGTGCCAGCAGCTTGGGGGGGCAGGCTAATGAAAAACTGTTTTTT. V is TRBV5-5 and J is TRBJ1-4; tentative D call: TRBD1 (6 bases). V dropped 0 bases and J dropped 3 bases, with 9 bases sitting between them. CDR3 size: 15 residues. Germline values: CDR1 SGHKS, CDR2 YYEKEE (reference sequence).

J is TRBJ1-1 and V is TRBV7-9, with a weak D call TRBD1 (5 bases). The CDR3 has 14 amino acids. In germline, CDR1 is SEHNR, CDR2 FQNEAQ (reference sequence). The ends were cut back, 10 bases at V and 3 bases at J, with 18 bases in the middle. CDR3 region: CAIGAGSMDTEAFF. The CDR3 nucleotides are TGTGCCATTGGGGCAGGGTCTATGGACACTGAAGCTTTCTTT.

CDR3 in DNA: TGTGCCAGCAAACCGGGACTAGCGGGGGCTAAAGAGCAGTACTTC. Protein: CASKPGLAGAKEQYF. The chain carries TRBV2 and TRBJ2-7, with TRBD2 identical over 14 bases. The CDR3 extends over 15 amino acids. V was pared by 7 bases and J by 7 bases, with 9 bases of the junction left unmatched. The germline V gene encodes CDR1 SNHLY and CDR2 FYNNEI.

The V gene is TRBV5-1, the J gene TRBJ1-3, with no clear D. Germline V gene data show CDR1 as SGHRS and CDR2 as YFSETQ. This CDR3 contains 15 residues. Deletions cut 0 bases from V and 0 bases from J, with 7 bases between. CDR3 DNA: TGCGCCAGCAGCTTGGTATGGGGCTCTGGAAACACCATATATTTT. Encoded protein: CASSLVWGSGNTIYF.

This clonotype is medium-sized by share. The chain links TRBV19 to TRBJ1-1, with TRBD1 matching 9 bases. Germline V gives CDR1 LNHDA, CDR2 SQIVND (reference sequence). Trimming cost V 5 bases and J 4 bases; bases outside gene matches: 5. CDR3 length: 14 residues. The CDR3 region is CASSWDRASTEAFF. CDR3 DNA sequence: TGTGCCAGTAGTTGGGACAGGGCTAGCACTGAAGCTTTCTTT.